This T cell receptor (beta chain) was identified in a study of T cell repertoires in cytomegalovirus infection. At the level of the study: Shared public TCR beta signatures pointed to both CMV infection and a matching HLA type.

TCRdb called the reads again in MiXCR, with one record for every CDR3 protein. The sample has around 240,000 distinct CDR3 sequences; roughly 22% are singletons. On this clonotype itself: The antigen remains unidentified.

Whole-study findings and limits: Clonotype analysis showed dominance of the ex vivo response by HLA-C-restricted CMV-specific TCR beta clonotypes. Cumulative public TCR beta family frequency identified carriers of CMV plus the relevant HLA.

The ends lost 10 bases at V and 6 bases at J; junction bases unmatched: 17. The CDR3 has 16 amino acids. Looked up from germline, CDR1 is LNHDA and CDR2 is SQIVND (reference sequence). This TCR was sampled from a human donor in good health (CMV status not recorded). Some clones in this sample may be carry-over from other donors' samples. This chain uses TRBV19 with TRBJ2-7; 11 bases align to TRBD1. The sequenced sample was CD8+ T cells from PBMCs. The CDR3 reads CATTSGTGGPPGEQYF. The CDR3, as DNA: TGTGCCACTACCTCCGGGACAGGGGGACCTCCTGGCGAGCAGTACTTC.